This TCR beta chain was captured in a study of T cells in Graves' hyperthyroidism and ophthalmopathy. The hyperthyroidism patients had all been newly diagnosed, and their disease duration was under 2 months. Their ages ranged from 18 to 65 years. Trimming stripped 1 base from V and 4 bases from J, with 4 bases between. The CDR3 sequence is 12 residues long. RNA transcripts were the template for amplifying TCR beta CDR3 regions. With the HTBI primer set, the TCR CDR3 went through a first round of RT-PCR. TCRdb ran MiXCR on the multiplex PCR reads and lists one entry per CDR3 protein. The sample gives fewer than 200,000 distinct CDR3 sequences, over 7.5% of which show up once; approximately 20% is in the top ten. This clonotype was seen at least ten times.

This sequence was found in a woman between 18 and 29 years old with Graves' hyperthyroidism that later progressed to Graves' ophthalmopathy. The sequencing input was blood. This chain links TRBV12-3 or TRBV12-4 with TRBJ1-2; D is unresolved. The CDR3 region is CASSLGSYGYTF. The CDR3 DNA is TGTGCCAGCAGTTTAGGTTCCTATGGCTACACCTTC.